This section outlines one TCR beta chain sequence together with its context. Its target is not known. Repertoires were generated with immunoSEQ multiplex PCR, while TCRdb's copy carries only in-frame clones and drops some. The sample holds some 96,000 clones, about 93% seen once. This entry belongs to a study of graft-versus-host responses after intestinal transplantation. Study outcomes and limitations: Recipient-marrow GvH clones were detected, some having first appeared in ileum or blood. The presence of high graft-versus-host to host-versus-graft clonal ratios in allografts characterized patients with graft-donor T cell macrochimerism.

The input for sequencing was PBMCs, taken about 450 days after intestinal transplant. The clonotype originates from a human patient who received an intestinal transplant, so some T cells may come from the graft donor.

Here the CDR3 reads CASSYGVERVGTDTQYF. The DNA for the CDR3 is TGTGCCAGCAGCTACGGGGTAGAGCGGGTTGGCACAGATACGCAGTATTTT. J is TRBJ2-3 and V is TRBV7-2, with TRBD2 as a possible D gene (6 bases). CDR1 is SGHTA, CDR2 FQGNSA, per germline. V lost 4 bases and J lost 1, with 18 bases in between. The CDR3 sequence is 17 residues long.